These T cell receptor beta chains were read from a single sample in a study of blood T cells in healthy people across ages. TCRdb reprocessed the 5' RACE reads with MiXCR, giving one entry per CDR3 protein. The sample lists hundreds of thousands of distinct CDR3 sequences, approximately 52% occurring once. Sample: blood. The origin of the receptors is a woman at least 80 years old in good health. CDR3s leave out the opening cysteine and the closing phenylalanine or tryptophan. The D gene is left open where the match is weak.

d_gene	v_gene	j_gene	CDR3aa
.	TRBV7-9	TRBJ2-3	ASTSYAVTVGDTQY
TRBD2	TRBV7-9	TRBJ2-7	ASSPRRGAHYEQY
TRBD2	TRBV9	TRBJ2-5	ASSVEVAGGQETQY
TRBD1	TRBV6-5	TRBJ1-1	ASSPTGENTEAF
.	TRBV7-2	TRBJ2-5	ASSLRQAETQY
.	TRBV6-1	TRBJ1-5	TSSGQNQPQH
.	TRBV20-1	TRBJ1-2	SATDSSRANYGYT
TRBD1	TRBV6-1	TRBJ2-2	ASSGTANTGELF
TRBD2	TRBV12-3/TRBV12-4	TRBJ2-1	ASRPDGGSLNEQF
.	TRBV27	TRBJ2-3	ASSLSGASSTDTQY
.	TRBV15	TRBJ2-3	ATSRDLSGGPSDTQY
.	TRBV20-1	TRBJ2-1	SASGGPGQF
TRBD2	TRBV20-1	TRBJ2-3	SAPGLAGDTQY
TRBD2	TRBV4-3	TRBJ2-2	ASSLRASGKGGELF
.	TRBV2	TRBJ2-1	ASGRAGDTYNEQF
TRBD2	TRBV20-1	TRBJ2-3	SADPSGRTDTQY
.	TRBV5-1	TRBJ2-1	ANRRTIGSGGQF
.	TRBV29-1	TRBJ2-5	SGEGSAYNEQY
.	TRBV5-6	TRBJ2-7	ASSLAGQAYEQY
.	TRBV5-1	TRBJ1-1	ASSLDQGRGEAF
TRBD1	TRBV13	TRBJ2-7	ASSLGQGVRSYEQY
.	TRBV27	TRBJ2-6	ASRRTAYLSGANVLT